The 27 T cell receptor beta chains in this list originate from one sample, sequenced in a study of OX40 agonist ivuxolimab in advanced cancers. Assay: immunoSEQ multiplex PCR; the TCRdb copy retains only in-frame clones and omits some. The repertoire holds some 84,000 clones, with nearly 90% as singletons. The sequenced sample was CD4+ or CD8+ T cells sorted from blood, obtained in a trial of the OX40 agonist ivuxolimab. Receptor source: an adult with an advanced solid tumor such as melanoma, head and neck, liver or kidney cancer.

The rearrangement uses TRBV18 and TRBJ2-3, with 11 bases matching TRBD2. Trimming at V came to 1 base and at J to 4 bases, leaving 4 bases not matched to a gene. There are 16 residues in the CDR3. Per germline, CDR1 KGHSH and CDR2 LQKENI. The DNA for the CDR3 is TGTGCCAGCTCACCACTACTAGCGGGAGTATCAGATACGCAGTATTTT. As protein: CASSPLLAGVSDTQYF.

The chain couples TRBV27 to TRBJ1-5, with D perhaps matching TRBD1 (5 bases). The CDR3 has 13 amino acids. Germline CDR1 reads MNHEY; CDR2 reads SMNVEV (reference sequence). The ends were cut back, 5 bases at V and 9 bases at J, with 14 bases in the middle. CDR3 nucleotide sequence: TGTGCCAGCAGTCCTCGGGACCCCAGGCCCCAGCATTTT. Encoded protein: CASSPRDPRPQHF.

The chain has TRBV27 and TRBJ2-5; TRBD1 aligns across 8 bases. This CDR3 has 13 amino acids. V lost 6 bases, J lost 4 bases, and 4 bases stayed unmatched. Looked up from germline, CDR1 is MNHEY and CDR2 is SMNVEV (reference sequence). The CDR3 here is CASSRRGRETQYF. The CDR3 bases are TGTGCCAGCAGCCGCAGGGGGCGAGAGACCCAGTACTTC.

This clone appeared a single time. The chain couples TRBV7-2 to TRBJ1-2; D possibly corresponds to TRBD1 (6 bases). CDR3 length: 13 residues. Deletions cut 6 bases from V and 8 bases from J, with 16 bases between. Germline V gives CDR1 SGHTA, CDR2 FQGNSA. The CDR3 nucleotides are TGTGCCAGCAGTCTCAGAATGGGGGCCGGCTACACCTTC. This encodes CASSLRMGAGYTF.

This chain joins TRBV27 and TRBJ2-2; D may correspond to TRBD1 or TRBD2 (5 bases each). Deletions cut 4 bases from V and 2 bases from J, with 14 bases between. Germline V lookup: CDR1 MNHEY, CDR2 SMNVEV (reference sequence). The CDR3 runs to 16 residues. CDR3: CASSSRGRANTGELFF. The CDR3 DNA reads TGTGCCAGCAGTTCCCGGGGCAGAGCAAACACCGGGGAGCTGTTTTTT.

This clone was counted once. This chain uses TRBV2 with TRBJ2-2; tentative D call: TRBD2 (6 bases). The germline CDR1 and CDR2 sequences are SNHLY and FYNNEI. V lost 3 bases and J lost 6, with 14 bases in between. The CDR3 is 15 amino acids. The CDR3 sequence: CASSERDGGAGELFF. CDR3 nucleotide sequence: TGTGCCAGCAGTGAGAGGGACGGGGGAGCCGGGGAGCTGTTTTTT. Based on the CDR3 plus reference TRBV2 and TRBJ2-2, the full variable domain is EPEVTQTPSHQVTQMGQEVILRCVPISNHLYFYWYRQILGQKVEFLVSFYNNEISEKSEIFDDQFSVERPDGSNFTLKIRSTKLEDSAMYFCASSERDGGAGELFFGEGSRLTVL.

The V call is TRBV18, the J call TRBJ2-3; D might be TRBD1 (5 bases). Germline CDR1 and CDR2: KGHSH and LQKENI. The CDR3 spans 14 residues. V was cut by 6 bases and J by 5 bases, with 15 bases left in between. For the CDR3, the DNA is TGTGCCAGCTCTCGAATCAGGGTTGAAGATACGCAGTATTTT. Its translation is CASSRIRVEDTQYF.

The chain has TRBV2 and TRBJ2-1, with 11 bases lining up with TRBD1. The CDR3 is 14 residues long. V was pared by 5 bases and J by 6 bases, with 3 bases of the junction left unmatched. CDR1 and CDR2 from the germline V gene are SNHLY and FYNNEI. CDR3 nucleotides: TGTGCCAGCAGTCGGGACAGGGGGGTCAATGAGCAGTTCTTC. This encodes CASSRDRGVNEQFF.

The V and J genes are TRBV11-2 and TRBJ1-1; D remains unclear. V gave up 5 bases and J gave up 6 bases, with 13 bases separating them. Germline CDR1 reads SGHAT; CDR2 reads FQNNGV. The CDR3 is 13 amino acids. In DNA form, the CDR3 reads TGTGCCAGCAGCCTAGGTAGGTGGGCTGAAGCTTTCTTT. Translated: CASSLGRWAEAFF. Together with reference TRBV11-2 and TRBJ1-1, the CDR3 gives the full variable domain: EAGVAQSPRYKIIEKRQSVAFWCNPISGHATLYWYQQILGQGPKLLIQFQNNGVVDDSQLPKDRFSAERLKGVDSTLKIQPAKLEDSAVYLCASSLGRWAEAFFGQGTRLTVV.

The chain is built from TRBV28 and TRBJ1-2, with TRBD1 matching 7 bases. Germline CDR1 MDHEN, CDR2 SYDVKM. J gave up 4 bases and V 4 bases, and 6 bases lay outside the gene matches. The CDR3 runs to 14 residues. In DNA, the CDR3 is TGTGCCAGCAGTTCCTACAGGGGATCCTATGGCTACACCTTC. Residues: CASSSYRGSYGYTF.

Points on this clone: Other DNA sequences in this sample translate to the same CDR3. V is TRBV6-5 and J is TRBJ1-2; no definite D call. Trimming left V 0 bases short and J 4 bases short, with 6 bases between. Germline CDR1 MNHEY, CDR2 SVGAGI. The CDR3 is 13 residues long. The CDR3 DNA reads as TGTGCCAGCAGTTACTCCGTTCGCTATGGCTACACCTTC. Amino acids: CASSYSVRYGYTF.

The chain recombines TRBV5-1 with TRBJ2-3; 10 nucleotides match TRBD2. The J segment lost 0 bases and the V segment lost 5 bases, leaving 6 bases of the junction unmatched. The CDR3 has 16 residues. Germline loops: CDR1 SGHRS, CDR2 YFSETQ. CDR3 sequence reads: CASRHGLAESTDTQYF. The CDR3 DNA reads TGCGCCAGCAGGCACGGACTAGCGGAGAGCACAGATACGCAGTATTTT. Complete variable domain (other parts from reference TRBV5-1 and TRBJ2-3): KAGVTQTPRYLIKTRGQQVTLSCSPISGHRSVSWYQQTPGQGLQFLFEYFSETQRNKGNFPGRFSGRQFSNSRSEMNVSTLELGDSALYLCASRHGLAESTDTQYFGPGTRLTVL.

DNA of the CDR3: TGTGCCAGCAGCCAAGATCCCGCCAGTCTGAAGTATTTT. This gives the protein CASSQDPASLKYF. The V and J genes are TRBV4-2 and TRBJ2-3; D not resolved. Trimming removed 0 bases at V and 13 bases at J, with 14 bases between. Germline CDR1 and CDR2: LGHNA and YNFKEQ. This CDR3 comprises 13 residues.

The rearrangement joins TRBV7-9 to TRBJ2-2; no reliable D call. The CDR3 is 17 residues long. The V gene lost 6 bases and the J gene lost 0 bases, with 17 bases spanning the gap. Germline V lookup: CDR1 SEHNR, CDR2 FQNEAQ (reference sequence). The chain's CDR3 is CASRSPTGSSNTGELFF. CDR3 DNA sequence: TGTGCCAGCAGATCTCCTACTGGGTCTTCGAACACCGGGGAGCTGTTTTTT.

J is TRBJ2-2 and V is TRBV7-6, with 7 bases identical to TRBD1. Germline V gene sequence: CDR1 SGHVS, CDR2 FNYEAQ. Trimming took 7 bases from V and 7 from J; bases not matched to a gene: 12. This CDR3 comprises 15 residues. CDR3 coding DNA: TGTGCCAGCACCTTGGGGACAGAAACCGGCGGGGAGCTGTTTTTT. Its protein product is CASTLGTETGGELFF.

This rearrangement joins TRBV29-1 to TRBJ2-1; D remains ambiguous. Germline loops: CDR1 SQVTM, CDR2 ANQGSEA. The CDR3 runs to 15 residues. The ends were cut back, 4 bases at V and 3 bases at J, with 16 bases in the middle. CDR3 sequence: CSVVFPRQYYNEQFF. Here the CDR3 DNA reads TGCAGCGTTGTTTTTCCGCGGCAGTACTACAATGAGCAGTTCTTC.

The chain carries TRBV9 and TRBJ2-2; D remains unclear. The CDR3 loop spans 15 amino acids. The germline V gene encodes CDR1 SGDLS and CDR2 YYNGEE. The germline V and J ends were trimmed by 0 bases and 1 base, with 7 bases remaining between them. CDR3 in DNA: TGTGCCAGCAGCGTAGGTCTTAAGAACACCGGGGAGCTGTTTTTT. Translated: CASSVGLKNTGELFF.

The J gene is TRBJ2-3, the V gene TRBV7-3, with a possible D match to TRBD1 (6 bases). CDR3 length: 15 residues. Germline V gene data show CDR1 as SGHTA and CDR2 as FQGTGA. V lost 0 bases, J lost 4 bases, and 11 bases lay in between. Here the CDR3 DNA reads TGTGCCAGCAGCTTAACCGGGCAGGGGTCAGATACGCAGTATTTT. Amino acids: CASSLTGQGSDTQYF. The full variable domain, in which reference TRBV7-3 and TRBJ2-3 provide the parts outside the CDR3, is GAGVSQTPSNKVTEKGKYVELRCDPISGHTALYWYRQSLGQGPEFLIYFQGTGAADDSGLPNDRFFAVRPEGSVSTLKIQRTERGDSAVYLCASSLTGQGSDTQYFGPGTRLTVL.

The chain uses TRBV7-2 and TRBJ2-1; D uncertain. CDR1 is SGHTA, CDR2 FQGNSA, per germline. V was shortened by 1 base and J by 5 bases, with 3 bases between the two germline ends. This CDR3 spans 12 amino acids. Here the CDR3 reads CASSLGHNEQFF. The CDR3 nucleotides are TGTGCCAGCAGCTTAGGACACAATGAGCAGTTCTTC.

The genes are TRBV7-6 and TRBJ1-5; perhaps TRBD1 as D (5 bases). V was cut by 5 bases and J by 6 bases, with 14 bases left in between. Germline CDR1 reads SGHVS; CDR2 reads FNYEAQ. The CDR3 consists of 14 residues. CDR3 amino acids: CASSTRSGGQPQHF. In nucleotides, the CDR3 is TGTGCCAGCAGCACCCGCTCGGGGGGTCAGCCCCAGCATTTT.

This chain uses TRBV4-1 with TRBJ2-4; perhaps TRBD1 as D (6 bases). CDR3 length: 17 amino acids. Germline values: CDR1 MGHRA, CDR2 YSYEKL. V was cut by 3 bases and J by 7 bases, with 22 bases left in between. The CDR3 spells CASSQASRGFGLNIQYF. The CDR3 region has the DNA TGCGCCAGCAGCCAGGCCTCCAGGGGTTTTGGCTTGAACATTCAGTACTTC.

The chain joins TRBV10-3 to TRBJ2-1; D may match TRBD1 or TRBD2 (6 bases each). Germline V CDR1 and CDR2: ENHRY, SYGVKD. Trimming took off 5 bases at V and 9 bases at J, with 26 bases between the two ends. The CDR3 is made up of 17 amino acids. The CDR3 coding sequence is TGTGCCATCAGTCCCGGGCAGGCCCTAGCCGGGGGCGGTGAGCAGTTCTTC. Its translation: CAISPGQALAGGGEQFF.

V is TRBV5-1 and J is TRBJ1-1; D is unclear. There are 12 residues in the CDR3. Trimming pared 4 bases from V and 3 bases from J, leaving 7 bases between. Germline V gene data show CDR1 as SGHRS and CDR2 as YFSETQ. CDR3 residues: CASSRDYTEAFF. The CDR3 DNA follows: TGCGCCAGCAGCCGGGATTACACTGAAGCTTTCTTT.

The chain carries TRBV7-2 and TRBJ2-3; possibly TRBD2 for D (5 bases). Trimming took off 4 bases at V and 2 bases at J, with 19 bases between the two ends. In germline, CDR1 is SGHTA, CDR2 FQGNSA. This CDR3 is built from 17 residues. The CDR3 here is CASSSLGVASPTDTQYF. The CDR3 region has the DNA TGTGCCAGCAGCTCCTTGGGAGTGGCGAGTCCCACAGATACGCAGTATTTT.

The chain links TRBV18 to TRBJ1-5, with 9 bases that match TRBD1. Losses at the gene ends were 4 bases for V and 5 bases for J; bases not matched to a gene: 6. CDR1 is KGHSH, CDR2 LQKENI, per germline. This CDR3 is 15 amino acids long. CDR3 sequence: CASSQIQGADQPQHF. The CDR3 DNA sequence: TGTGCCAGCTCACAGATACAGGGGGCGGATCAGCCCCAGCATTTT. The full variable domain, its missing parts supplied by reference TRBV18 and TRBJ1-5, is NAGVMQNPRHLVRRRGQEARLRCSPMKGHSHVYWYRQLPEEGLKFMVYLQKENIIDESGMPKERFSAEFPKEGPSILRIQQVVRGDSAAYFCASSQIQGADQPQHFGDGTRLSIL.

V and J are TRBV18 and TRBJ2-7; the D call may be TRBD1 or TRBD2 (5 bases each). V gave up 1 base and J gave up 3 bases, with 10 bases separating them. The CDR3 runs 14 residues. Germline V CDR1 and CDR2: KGHSH, LQKENI. The CDR3 DNA is TGTGCCAGCTCACCACAAGGGACGAACTACGAGCAGTACTTC. Translating gives CASSPQGTNYEQYF.

V is TRBV2 and J is TRBJ2-5; 9 nucleotides align to TRBD2. The J call may be faulty, since TRBJ2-7 better matches the DNA end. Germline loops: CDR1 SNHLY, CDR2 FYNNEI. The CDR3 runs to 14 residues. The CDR3 bases are TGTGCCAGCAGTGAACAAGCGGGAGGCTACGAGCAGTACTTC. Amino acids: CASSEQAGGYEQYF.